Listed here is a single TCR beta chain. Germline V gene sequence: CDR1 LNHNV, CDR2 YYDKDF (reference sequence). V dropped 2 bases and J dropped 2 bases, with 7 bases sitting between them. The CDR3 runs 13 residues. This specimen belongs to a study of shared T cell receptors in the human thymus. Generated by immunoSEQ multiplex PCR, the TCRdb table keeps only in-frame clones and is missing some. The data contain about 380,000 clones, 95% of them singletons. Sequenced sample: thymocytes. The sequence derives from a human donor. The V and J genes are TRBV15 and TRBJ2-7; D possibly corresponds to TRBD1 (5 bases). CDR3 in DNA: TGTGCCACCAGCAGAAACAGGACCTACGAGCAGTACTTC. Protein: CATSRNRTYEQYF.